A single sample gave rise to the 30 T cell receptor beta chains below, sequenced in a study of blood T cell repertoires in COVID-19. The method was immunoSEQ multiplex PCR; TCRdb's version includes in-frame clones alone and lacks a portion of them. The profile shows some 250,000 clones, about 80% of them singletons. Sequencing was carried out using peripheral blood. These receptors originate from a man between 50 and 59 years old with active or convalescent COVID-19.

The chain has TRBV2 and TRBJ1-4, with 9 positions matching TRBD1. CDR1 and CDR2 (germline): SNHLY, FYNNEI. V dropped 5 bases and J dropped 5; count of bases not matched to a gene: 3. The CDR3 extends over 14 amino acids. The CDR3 nucleotides read TGTGCCAGCAGTCGGGACAGGGAAAATGAAAAACTGTTTTTT. Translation: CASSRDRENEKLFF.

This clone was detected only once. The chain is built from TRBV12-5 and TRBJ1-2, with unresolved D. CDR3 length: 13 amino acids. Per germline, CDR1 LGHNT and CDR2 FRNRAP. V lost 6 bases to trimming and J lost 14 bases, with 22 bases between them. The CDR3 loop reads CASGPTPVESATF. The CDR3 nucleotides are TGTGCTAGTGGCCCCACGCCCGTTGAGAGCGCGACCTTC. Filled out from reference TRBV12-5 and TRBJ1-2, the complete variable domain reads DARVTQTPRHKVTEMGQEVTMRCQPILGHNTVFWYRQTMMQGLELLAYFRNRAPLDDSGMPKDRFSAEMPDATLATLKIQPSEPRDSAVYFCASGPTPVESATFGSGTRLTVV.

The chain uses TRBV30 and TRBJ1-3, with a tentative D call TRBD1 (6 bases). V was clipped by 3 bases and J by 2 bases, with 14 bases between them. The CDR3 length is 15 residues. CDR1 is GTSNPN, CDR2 SVGIG, per germline (reference sequence). CDR3 nucleotide sequence: TGTGCCTGGAGAGGCTACCGGACAGCTGGAAACACCATATATTTT. Translated: CAWRGYRTAGNTIYF.

Here the CDR3 reads CASTQSGGQETQYF. As DNA, the CDR3 is TGCGCCAGCACCCAGTCGGGGGGGCAAGAGACCCAGTACTTC. The chain carries TRBV5-1 and TRBJ2-5; 8 bases map to TRBD2. V gave up 6 bases and J gave up 2 bases; unmatched junction bases: 6. Germline assignment: CDR1 SGHRS and CDR2 YFSETQ. The CDR3 consists of 14 residues.

This sequence joins TRBV4-2 and TRBJ1-2; TRBD1 is a possible D gene (5 bases). V lost 0 bases and J lost 7, with 12 bases in between. The CDR3 length is 14 residues. The germline V gene encodes CDR1 LGHNA and CDR2 YNFKEQ. The CDR3: CASSQEGGDGGYTF. The CDR3 DNA reads as TGTGCCAGCAGCCAAGAAGGAGGGGATGGTGGCTACACCTTC.

This rearrangement joins TRBV28 to TRBJ1-6; perhaps TRBD1 as D (5 bases). Germline V gives CDR1 MDHEN, CDR2 SYDVKM. The CDR3 loop spans 13 amino acids. V shed 7 bases and J shed 8 bases, with 12 bases lying between them. This CDR3 reads CASKARVDSPLHF. CDR3 in DNA: TGTGCCAGCAAGGCCAGGGTCGATTCACCCCTCCACTTT.

This clone was found once. The rearrangement links TRBV9 to TRBJ2-2; tentatively, D is TRBD1 (6 bases). V gave up 4 bases and J gave up 6 bases, with 22 bases separating them. CDR1 and CDR2 (germline): SGDLS, YYNGEE. CDR3 length: 17 amino acids. The CDR3 DNA reads TGTGCCAGCAGCCCAAACATGGGGGCAGAGTACCCCGGGGAGCTGTTTTTT. This encodes CASSPNMGAEYPGELFF.

V usage is TRBV5-6 and J usage is TRBJ1-4; TRBD1 aligns across 8 bases. From germline, CDR1 is SGHDT and CDR2 YYEEEE. This CDR3 comprises 16 residues. Losses at the gene ends were 3 bases for V and 0 bases for J; bases not matched to a gene: 4. DNA for the CDR3: TGTGCCAGCAGCTCCGGACAGGGTTCAACTAATGAAAAACTGTTTTTT. It codes for CASSSGQGSTNEKLFF.

This sequence joins TRBV9 and TRBJ1-2; maybe TRBD1 (6 bases). CDR3 size: 14 residues. CDR1 SGDLS and CDR2 YYNGEE come from the germline V gene. The ends were cut back, 0 bases at V and 7 bases at J, with 13 bases in the middle. CDR3 DNA: TGTGCCAGCAGCGTAGGAAACAGGGTGGGTGGCTACACCTTC. Its protein product is CASSVGNRVGGYTF. Full variable domain (outside the CDR3, taken from reference TRBV9 and TRBJ1-2): DSGVTQTPKHLITATGQRVTLRCSPRSGDLSVYWYQQSLDQGLQFLIQYYNGEERAKGNILERFSAQQFPDLHSELNLSSLELGDSALYFCASSVGNRVGGYTFGSGTRLTVV.

The chain uses TRBV18 and TRBJ2-3, with D perhaps TRBD2 (5 bases). The CDR3 contains 15 residues. With 0 bases removed from V and 3 bases from J, the gap between germline ends came to 10 bases. CDR1 and CDR2 (germline): KGHSH, LQKENI. The CDR3 reads CASSPPVTGTDTQYF. As DNA, the CDR3 is TGTGCCAGCTCACCACCCGTGACGGGGACAGATACGCAGTATTTT.

This chain joins TRBV5-1 and TRBJ1-1; D might be TRBD1 (6 bases). The V end was cut by 0 bases, the J end by 1 base, with 10 bases between. Germline CDR1 reads SGHRS; CDR2 reads YFSETQ. The CDR3 runs 15 residues. CDR3 region: CASSLVTGTNTEAFF. In DNA, the CDR3 is TGCGCCAGCAGCTTGGTAACAGGGACGAACACTGAAGCTTTCTTT.

The rearrangement joins TRBV30 to TRBJ1-6; no clear D. The CDR3 is 14 residues long. Trimming removed 1 base at V and 5 bases at J, with 9 bases between. CDR1 and CDR2 (germline): GTSNPN, SVGIG (reference sequence). In DNA, the CDR3 is TGTGCCTGGAGTGGTGGAGGGAATAATTCACCCCTCCACTTT. It codes for CAWSGGGNNSPLHF.

V usage is TRBV5-4 and J usage is TRBJ2-7, with a possible D match to TRBD1 (6 bases). The CDR3 covers 14 residues. V lost 1 base to trimming and J lost 3 bases, with 11 bases between them. Looked up from germline, CDR1 is SGHNT and CDR2 is YYREEE (reference sequence). CDR3 DNA sequence: TGTGCCAGCAGCTTGAGGCAGGGGAACTACGAGCAGTACTTC. This translates into CASSLRQGNYEQYF.

The V gene is TRBV28, the J gene TRBJ2-7; D gene unclear. The CDR3 loop spans 12 amino acids. Germline loops: CDR1 MDHEN, CDR2 SYDVKM. Between the trimmed V and J ends, which lost 3 bases and 6 bases, there was a span of 9 bases. In DNA form, the CDR3 reads TGTGCCAGCAGTTTTGGTTCAGGCGAGCAGTACTTC. This gives the protein CASSFGSGEQYF.

The J gene is TRBJ1-2, the V gene TRBV5-4; the match to TRBD1 covers 9 bases. With V trimmed by 0 bases and J by 1 base, 1 base remained unmatched. This CDR3 spans 15 amino acids. The germline V gene encodes CDR1 SGHNT and CDR2 YYREEE (reference sequence). Here the CDR3 reads CASSLGDRVNYGYTF. The CDR3 DNA sequence: TGTGCCAGCAGCTTGGGGGACAGGGTTAACTATGGCTACACCTTC.

This sequence joins TRBV19 and TRBJ2-3, with D possibly matching TRBD1 (6 bases). The V end lost 3 bases, the J end lost 4 bases, and 11 bases lay between the germline ends. CDR3 length: 14 amino acids. The V gene's germline CDR1 is LNHDA and CDR2 SQIVND (reference sequence). This CDR3 reads CASSIVQGPDTQYF. The CDR3 nucleotides read TGTGCCAGTAGTATTGTACAGGGCCCAGATACGCAGTATTTT.

Comments on this clone: Other DNA variants within this sample encode the same CDR3. The genes are TRBV6-2 or TRBV6-3 and TRBJ1-6, with a weak D call TRBD1 (5 bases). There are 14 residues in the CDR3. With 3 bases removed from V and 8 bases from J, the gap between germline ends came to 11 bases. Germline loops: CDR1 MNHEY, CDR2 SVGEGT. CDR3 nucleotide sequence: TGTGCCAGCAGTTATGGGGCCCTCGATTCACCCCTCCACTTT. Its translation: CASSYGALDSPLHF.

The CDR3 region is CASSFPTSLSTDTQYF. Here the CDR3 DNA reads TGTGCCAGCAGCTTTCCGACTAGTCTGTCCACAGATACGCAGTATTTT. The chain is built from TRBV7-2 and TRBJ2-3, with D tentatively TRBD2 (6 bases). This CDR3 spans 16 amino acids. V was clipped by 3 bases and J by 2 bases, with 15 bases between them. Germline V gives CDR1 SGHTA, CDR2 FQGNSA.

The chain is built from TRBV6-1 and TRBJ2-1, with a weak D call TRBD1 (6 bases). The CDR3 loop spans 13 amino acids. The germline CDR1 and CDR2 sequences are MNHNS and SASEGT. Between the trimmed V and J ends, which lost 0 bases and 15 bases, there was a span of 15 bases. CDR3: CASSEANRASRFF. CDR3 DNA: TGTGCCAGCAGTGAAGCCAACAGGGCATCTCGGTTCTTC.

The chain is built from TRBV30 and TRBJ1-5, with 10 bases fitting TRBD1. Germline-derived CDR1 and CDR2 are GTSNPN and SVGIG (reference sequence). The ends lost 2 bases at V and 6 bases at J; junction bases unmatched: 4. CDR3 length: 14 residues. For the CDR3, the DNA is TGTGCCTGGAGTTCCGGGACAGGGGTTCAGCCCCAGCATTTT. This sequence encodes CAWSSGTGVQPQHF.

CDR3 DNA: TGTGCCAGCAGTCCAAAAAAACAGGGGTTAAACTCACCCCTCCACTTT. Translation gives CASSPKKQGLNSPLHF. The chain employs TRBV2 and TRBJ1-6, with 7 bases fitting TRBD1. V shed 5 bases and J 10 bases; nucleotides not matched to a gene: 14. The CDR3 spans 16 residues. The V gene's germline CDR1 is SNHLY and CDR2 FYNNEI.

The CDR3 loop reads CASSLGTGRVMTEAFF. The CDR3 DNA sequence: TGTGCCAGCAGCTTAGGGACAGGGAGGGTAATGACTGAAGCTTTCTTT. The chain has TRBV7-2 and TRBJ1-1; 8 nucleotides agree with TRBD1. V lost 1 base and J lost 5; bases outside the gene matches: 9. Germline V CDR1 and CDR2: SGHTA, FQGNSA. This CDR3 contains 16 residues.

V is TRBV7-6 and J is TRBJ1-4; D remains unclear. With 8 bases removed from V and 7 bases from J, the gap between germline ends came to 11 bases. This CDR3 has 12 residues. Germline V lookup: CDR1 SGHVS, CDR2 FNYEAQ. This CDR3 is CASRLSGEKLFF. CDR3 nucleotide sequence: TGTGCCAGCCGCCTCTCGGGTGAAAAACTGTTTTTT.

This chain uses TRBV7-9 with TRBJ2-2; 7 bases are a match to TRBD1. Germline CDR1 is SEHNR and CDR2 is FQNEAQ (reference sequence). V was pared by 5 bases and J by 1 base, with 4 bases of the junction left unmatched. CDR3 length: 15 residues. CDR3 loop: CASSQRQGNTGELFF. CDR3 in DNA: TGTGCCAGCAGCCAACGACAGGGGAACACCGGGGAGCTGTTTTTT.

This clone came up once. This chain links TRBV5-1 with TRBJ2-4; 9 bases match TRBD1. The CDR3 contains 16 residues. Looked up from germline, CDR1 is SGHRS and CDR2 is YFSETQ. V shed 3 bases, J shed 0 bases, and the junction held 4 bases outside the gene matches. CDR3 loop: CASSSQGAGAKNIQYF. The CDR3 nucleotides are TGCGCCAGCAGCTCACAGGGGGCGGGAGCCAAAAACATTCAGTACTTC.

J is TRBJ2-5 and V is TRBV4-3, with a tentative D call TRBD1 (6 bases). V lost 0 bases and J lost 5, with 10 bases in between. The length of the CDR3 is 14 residues. Germline CDR1 LGHNA, CDR2 YSLEER. CDR3 nucleotides: TGCGCCAGCAGCCAAGAGTGGACAGACGAGACCCAGTACTTC. This codes for CASSQEWTDETQYF.

This clone was observed many times. The chain joins TRBV19 to TRBJ1-2; 9 nucleotides agree with TRBD1. The junction had 4 bases not matched to a gene; V was cut back by 3 bases and J by 5 bases. Germline-derived CDR1 and CDR2 are LNHDA and SQIVND (reference sequence). The CDR3 length is 14 residues. CDR3 amino acids: CASSIRDRDYGYTF. As DNA, the CDR3 is TGTGCCAGTAGTATCCGGGACAGGGATTATGGCTACACCTTC.

The CDR3 is CASRPGQGRSNYGYTF. The DNA for the CDR3 is TGTGCCAGCAGACCGGGACAGGGTCGAAGTAACTATGGCTACACCTTC. The rearrangement joins TRBV11-2 to TRBJ1-2, with 9 bases identical to TRBD1. Germline CDR1 and CDR2: SGHAT and FQNNGV. V gave up 6 bases and J gave up 1 base; unmatched junction bases: 9. The CDR3 runs to 16 residues. The variable domain in full, with the rest retrieved from reference TRBV11-2 and TRBJ1-2, is EAGVAQSPRYKIIEKRQSVAFWCNPISGHATLYWYQQILGQGPKLLIQFQNNGVVDDSQLPKDRFSAERLKGVDSTLKIQPAKLEDSAVYLCASRPGQGRSNYGYTFGSGTRLTVV.

This chain uses TRBV5-6 with TRBJ2-7, with a tentative D call TRBD2 (6 bases). V lost 2 bases, J lost 6 bases, and 12 bases lay in between. The CDR3 is made up of 13 amino acids. In germline, CDR1 is SGHDT, CDR2 YYEEEE. The CDR3 DNA follows: TGTGCCAGCAGCTTTAGGGTGGAGGGCGAGCAGTACTTC. Translated: CASSFRVEGEQYF.

The chain joins TRBV19 to TRBJ2-2; tentative D call: TRBD2 (5 bases). Germline V gene lookup returns CDR1 LNHDA and CDR2 SQIVND (reference sequence). The ends were cut back, 10 bases at V and 6 bases at J, with 9 bases in the middle. This CDR3 spans 11 amino acids. CDR3 in amino acids: CATAGAGELFF. CDR3 coding DNA: TGTGCCACCGCCGGGGCCGGGGAGCTGTTTTTT.